The TCR beta chain under discussion was sequenced for a study of cytotoxic CD8 clonotypes in ibrutinib-treated CLL (dated by TCRdb to the early 2020s). About the investigation overall: The cohort had over ten relapsed/refractory and roughly 15 treatment-naive patients; under 18 were IGHV unmutated. Partial responses were observed in some 24 patients and complete responses in 2; after a median follow-up of around 68 months, remission was maintained in 14 patients and progression was observed in roughly 12. The response samples were drawn at a median of approximately 11 months into treatment, with a range of about 6 to 36 months. On average, each sample had roughly 250,000 productive templates and approximately 85,000 productive rearrangements. Longitudinal samples were obtainable from about 30% of the 86 participants in the trial. Cryopreserved peripheral blood mononuclear cells were collected at three points: before therapy, at response, and at either sustained remission or disease progression. Patients were still on ibrutinib when every remission and progressive disease sample was collected. The investigation overall reported the following: Public clonotypes were found to be uncommon and were observed to contract or remain stable during treatment; the increase in clonality was shown to reflect expansion of private clonotypes at ibrutinib response. At baseline, clonality was higher than in age-matched healthy donors and showed a strong correlation with circulating CD8+ T-cell counts. Lymph node repertoires were not examined, and the timing of sampling was not matched between patients in sustained remission and those whose disease progressed. Clonality increased at ibrutinib response, stayed stable in sustained remission, and fell back toward baseline at progression.

The sample's time point, from its label and the paper: approximately eleven months on ibrutinib. Around 2 micrograms of genomic DNA were extracted from cryopreserved PBMCs for TCR beta library preparation. Longitudinal blood samples from CLL patients on ibrutinib monotherapy underwent high-throughput TCR beta sequencing. The patients were enrolled in a single-center, open-label phase 2 trial of ibrutinib monotherapy. On a MiSeq, deep resolution sequencing aimed for a depth between 1 in 1 million and 1 in 200,000 T cells, with each clonotype covered 10x on average. The immunoSEQ hsTCRB Kit was used to generate TCR beta libraries. Concerning the study's data processing: Data were analyzed with ImmunoSEQ Data Assistant and ImmunoSEQ Analyzer, with V, D and J genes assigned per IMGT definitions. Clonality was computed as one minus normalized Shannon entropy of productive rearrangement frequencies, ranging from 0 to 1. Only overrepresented clonotypes making up at least 0.05% of the repertoire of each patient were included in the public clonotype analysis. Approximately 14 age-matched healthy donor repertoires from immuneACCESS served as clonality controls. Drawn from immuneACCESS, this table holds only the in-frame rearrangements with V and J called that TCRdb kept. Clones are partly lost; checked studies trace under half to an unresolved V gene and leave the rest unexplained. That table supplies the V and J calls and clone size; D and trimming were determined from the DNA. The sample table records about 72,000 clones; around 68% of these occur just once. The leading ten clones occupy 4.5% to 6% of the sample.

Of note for this clone: What antigen it recognizes has not been identified. Base-call qualities are not available, and no considerably larger clone is one nucleotide away.

This receptor was taken from a human donor with chronic lymphocytic leukemia. The sample in question was PBMCs, obtained after 12 months of ibrutinib treatment.

Read as DNA, the sequence is TGTGCCAGCCTCTCTGGGGCCAACGTCCTGACTTTC. This encodes CASLSGANVLTF. The receptor chain draws on TRBV28 and TRBJ2-6, with no D gene named confidently. The CDR3 contains 12 residues, cysteine and phenylalanine counted. The entry retains the CDR3 DNA only, 36 bases that are in frame from base 1. V is pared back by 8 bases and J by 0 bases, with 2 bases lying between the germline termini. As encoded in the germline V gene, CDR1 is MDHEN while CDR2 is SYDVKM.